A selection of T cell receptor beta chains follows, all from one sample in a study of T-cell memory formation after mild COVID-19. One entry per CDR3 protein results from TCRdb running MiXCR on the 5' RACE reads. The table records about 120,000 distinct CDR3 sequences, about 24% of them present only once. The sample consisted of PBMCs or a T cell subset sorted from them (not recorded which). The receptor set was obtained from a man between 18 and 29 years old who had mild COVID-19 (a few samples of this study predate the infection). Cell type and time point are not known. The CDR3 runs from the conserved cysteine through the conserved F or W. D genes are given only for firm matches. Part of the rows lack a size; the others show once, few, many or a class for expanded clones.

TRBV5-8	-	TRBJ2-7	-	CASLYEQYF	TGTGCCAGCCTCTACGAGCAGTACTTC
TRBV12-3/TRBV12-4	few	TRBJ2-1	-	CASSLAPGSQYNEQFF	TGTGCCAGCAGTTTAGCGCCAGGAAGCCAGTACAATGAGCAGTTCTTC
TRBV7-6	few	TRBJ2-1	TRBD2	CASSLGGGPWNEQFF	TGTGCCAGCAGCTTAGGCGGGGGGCCGTGGAATGAGCAGTTCTTC
TRBV6-5	few	TRBJ1-1	-	CASSYGGGGTEAFF	TGTGCCAGCAGTTACGGTGGGGGAGGTACTGAAGCTTTCTTT
TRBV4-1	-	TRBJ2-3	TRBD2	CASSQAPPGSGGHTDTQYF	TGCGCCAGCAGCCAAGCCCCGCCTGGAAGCGGGGGGCACACAGATACGCAGTATTTT
TRBV12-3/TRBV12-4	few	TRBJ2-2	-	CASSFAGNTGELFF	TGTGCCAGCAGTTTCGCAGGGAACACCGGGGAGCTGTTTTTT
TRBV6-6	few	TRBJ1-2	-	CASSYGGNYGYTF	TGTGCCAGCAGTTACGGAGGCAACTATGGCTACACCTTC
TRBV6-5	-	TRBJ1-5	-	CASSYSMNQPQHF	TGTGCCAGCAGTTACTCGATGAATCAGCCCCAGCATTTT
TRBV6-6	many	TRBJ2-7	-	CASSNGESSYEQYF	TGTGCCAGCAGTAACGGGGAGAGCTCCTACGAGCAGTACTTC
TRBV7-2	few	TRBJ1-5	TRBD1	CASSGGQVSNQPQHF	TGTGCCAGCAGCGGGGGACAGGTTAGCAATCAGCCCCAGCATTTT
TRBV7-9	-	TRBJ2-5	-	CASRPGGETQYF	TGTGCCAGCCGGCCCGGAGGCGAGACCCAGTACTTC
TRBV5-1	-	TRBJ1-2	-	CASSLVSNYGYTF	TGCGCCAGCAGCTTGGTATCTAACTATGGCTACACCTTC
TRBV4-2	few	TRBJ1-1	-	CASSQGSGAEAFF	TGTGCCAGCAGCCAAGGGTCCGGGGCTGAAGCTTTCTTT
TRBV6-2/TRBV6-3	-	TRBJ2-1	-	CASSLWGLLDEQFF	TGTGCCAGCAGTTTATGGGGTTTGCTGGATGAGCAGTTCTTC
TRBV29-1	-	TRBJ2-3	-	CSVFGSSWTDTQYF	TGCAGCGTTTTTGGAAGCTCTTGGACAGATACGCAGTATTTT
TRBV4-1	-	TRBJ2-5	TRBD2	CASSQAGGPYETQYF	TGCGCCAGCAGCCAAGCGGGGGGGCCGTACGAGACCCAGTACTTC
TRBV7-9	many	TRBJ2-5	-	CASSFEGKGETQYF	TGTGCCAGCAGCTTCGAAGGGAAGGGGGAGACCCAGTACTTC
TRBV6-5	-	TRBJ1-2	-	CASSRGLFANYGYTF	TGTGCCAGCAGTCGCGGACTGTTCGCTAACTATGGCTACACCTTC
TRBV4-2	-	TRBJ2-1	TRBD2	CASSQEVAGDYNEQFF	TGTGCCAGCAGCCAAGAGGTAGCGGGTGATTACAATGAGCAGTTCTTC
TRBV6-6	-	TRBJ2-7	TRBD1	CASSKDRGAYEQYF	TGTGCCAGCAGTAAAGACAGGGGAGCCTACGAGCAGTACTTC
TRBV7-9	-	TRBJ1-2	-	CASSLVSLQAGYGYTF	TGTGCCAGCAGCTTAGTGTCCCTGCAGGCAGGGTATGGCTACACCTTC
TRBV5-1	-	TRBJ2-3	TRBD1	CASSQGQTTDTQYF	TGCGCCAGCAGCCAGGGACAGACTACAGATACGCAGTATTTT
TRBV4-1	few	TRBJ1-1	-	CASSQDPFRTEAFF	TGCGCCAGCAGCCAAGATCCATTTAGGACTGAAGCTTTCTTT
TRBV4-3	-	TRBJ1-2	-	CASSQGSYYGYTF	TGCGCCAGCAGCCAGGGGTCATACTATGGCTACACCTTC
TRBV29-1	-	TRBJ2-4	-	CSVEDRWTGPRSENIQYF	TGCAGCGTTGAAGATCGCTGGACGGGCCCAAGGTCGGAAAACATTCAGTACTTC
TRBV7-8	few	TRBJ2-7	TRBD1	CASSEGQGADEQYF	TGTGCCAGCAGCGAAGGACAGGGGGCGGACGAGCAGTACTTC
TRBV6-1	-	TRBJ1-5	-	CASSEQPQHF	TGTGCCAGCAGTGAGCAGCCCCAGCATTTT
TRBV12-3/TRBV12-4	once	TRBJ1-1	-	CASSPGTQVEAFF	TGTGCCAGCTCGCCGGGGACCCAAGTTGAAGCTTTCTTT
TRBV6-2/TRBV6-3	-	TRBJ2-3	-	CASSYSPESTDTQYF	TGTGCCAGCAGTTACTCCCCGGAGAGCACAGATACGCAGTATTTT
TRBV24-1	few	TRBJ2-3	-	CATPGTEDSTDTQYF	TGTGCCACCCCCGGGACTGAAGATAGCACAGATACGCAGTATTTT
TRBV19	few	TRBJ2-6	-	CASSIATDNVLTF	TGTGCCAGTAGTATAGCCACGGACAACGTCCTGACTTTC
TRBV6-5	few	TRBJ1-3	-	CASSYGTSGNTIYF	TGTGCCAGCAGTTACGGGACCTCTGGAAACACCATATATTTT
TRBV28	few	TRBJ2-4	TRBD2	CASSWSLAARLAKNIQYF	TGTGCCAGCAGCTGGTCCCTAGCGGCCCGACTAGCCAAAAACATTCAGTACTTC
TRBV7-9	few	TRBJ2-4	TRBD1	CASSSPTDRNIQYF	TGTGCCAGCAGCTCACCGACGGACAGGAACATTCAGTACTTC
TRBV6-5	-	TRBJ2-1	-	CASSLRDPPYNEQFF	TGTGCCAGCAGCCTCCGGGACCCCCCCTACAATGAGCAGTTCTTC
TRBV11-3	few	TRBJ2-1	-	CASSLDIVSNEQFF	TGTGCCAGCAGCTTAGATATCGTCAGCAATGAGCAGTTCTTC
TRBV7-9	few	TRBJ2-3	-	CASSPQSGQVDTQYF	TGTGCCAGCAGCCCCCAGTCGGGGCAGGTAGATACGCAGTATTTT
TRBV3-1	-	TRBJ2-1	-	CASSQAGLDNEQFF	TGTGCCAGCAGCCAAGCCGGGCTTGACAATGAGCAGTTCTTC
TRBV12-3/TRBV12-4	few	TRBJ2-3	-	CATALAPSTDTQYF	TGTGCCACGGCTTTGGCCCCAAGCACAGATACGCAGTATTTT
TRBV6-5	-	TRBJ2-3	-	CASTPGSTDTQYF	TGTGCCAGCACCCCGGGGAGCACAGATACGCAGTATTTT
TRBV29-1	few	TRBJ1-1	-	CSVTSMNTEAFF	TGCAGCGTGACAAGTATGAACACTGAAGCTTTCTTT
TRBV6-2/TRBV6-3	-	TRBJ1-5	-	CASSYGFQPQHF	TGTGCCAGCAGTTACGGGTTTCAGCCCCAGCATTTT
TRBV5-1	few	TRBJ1-2	-	CASRETGMMGGYTF	TGCGCCAGCAGAGAAACAGGGATGATGGGTGGCTACACCTTC
TRBV11-2	few	TRBJ2-2	TRBD2	CASSLELAGVTNTGELFF	TGCGCCAGCAGCTTAGAATTAGCGGGGGTTACGAACACCGGGGAGCTGTTTTTT
TRBV27	-	TRBJ2-7	-	CASSPASPPYEQYF	TGTGCCAGCAGTCCCGCTTCCCCCCCTTACGAGCAGTACTTC
TRBV28	-	TRBJ1-4	-	CASRGFNEKLFF	TGTGCCAGCAGGGGGTTTAATGAAAAACTGTTTTTT
TRBV6-4	many	TRBJ2-6	-	CASSDRVGANVLTF	TGTGCCAGCAGTGACAGGGTTGGGGCCAACGTCCTGACTTTC
TRBV20-1	-	TRBJ2-5	-	CSARDLRGGAEETQYF	TGCAGTGCTAGAGATCTAAGGGGGGGGGCTGAAGAGACCCAGTACTTC
TRBV7-9	-	TRBJ2-3	-	CASSSSDLVSTDTQYF	TGTGCCAGCAGCTCCTCCGACCTAGTCAGCACAGATACGCAGTATTTT
TRBV14	-	TRBJ1-1	-	CASSHPRDGEAFF	TGTGCCAGCAGCCACCCTCGGGACGGTGAAGCTTTCTTT
TRBV4-1	-	TRBJ1-1	-	CASSQVPVNTEAFF	TGCGCCAGCAGCCAAGTCCCAGTGAACACTGAAGCTTTCTTT
TRBV9	few	TRBJ2-1	-	CASSADNEQFF	TGTGCCAGCAGCGCCGACAATGAGCAGTTCTTC
TRBV5-6	few	TRBJ2-1	-	CASSLWTGDNEQFF	TGTGCCAGCAGCTTATGGACTGGGGACAATGAGCAGTTCTTC
TRBV27	-	TRBJ2-7	-	CASSLRQSYEQYF	TGTGCCAGCAGTTTACGACAGTCCTACGAGCAGTACTTC